This T cell receptor (beta chain) was recorded in a study of blood T cell repertoires in COVID-19. At the level of the study: The cDNA or gDNA used as material had been derived from T cells, B-cell-depleted T cells, or PBMCs.

Participants were aged roughly 18 to 100 years from around 25 US areas. Participant-given clinical history determined each cohort assignment. Recovered status in Cohort 3 required two negative PCRs, clearance, or symptom resolution. Here immunoSEQ multiplex PCR was the method, and the copy in TCRdb shows in-frame clones only, minus some. The data show about 280,000 clones, around nine tenths seen once. The CDR3 has 14 amino acids. V was cut by 2 bases and J by 0 bases, with 6 bases left in between. CDR1 SGHTA and CDR2 FQGNSA come from the germline V gene. Specimen: PBMCs or T cells enriched from blood (not recorded which). The origin of this receptor is a woman in her thirties or forties who had recovered from COVID-19. This chain links TRBV7-2 with TRBJ2-3; D gene unclear. The DNA of the CDR3 is TGTGCCAGCAGCTTAAGCCTTAGCACAGATACGCAGTATTTT. The encoded protein is CASSLSLSTDTQYF.